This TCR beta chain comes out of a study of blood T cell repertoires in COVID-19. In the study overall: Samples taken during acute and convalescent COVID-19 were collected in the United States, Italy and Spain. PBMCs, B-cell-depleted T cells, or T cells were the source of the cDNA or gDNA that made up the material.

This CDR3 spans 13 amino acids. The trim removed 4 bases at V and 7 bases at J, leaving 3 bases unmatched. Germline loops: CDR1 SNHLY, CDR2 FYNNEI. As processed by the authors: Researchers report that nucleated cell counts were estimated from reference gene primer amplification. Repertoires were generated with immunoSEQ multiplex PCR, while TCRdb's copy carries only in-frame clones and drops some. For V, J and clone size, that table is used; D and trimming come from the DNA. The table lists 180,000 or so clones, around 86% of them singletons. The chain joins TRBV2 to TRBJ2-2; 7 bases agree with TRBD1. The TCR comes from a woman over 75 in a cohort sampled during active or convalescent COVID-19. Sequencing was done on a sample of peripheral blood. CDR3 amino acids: CASSGQGVGELFF. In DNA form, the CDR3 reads TGTGCCAGCAGTGGACAGGGCGTCGGGGAGCTGTTTTTT.